The rows below give T cell receptor beta chains drawn from one sample of a study of shared clonotypes between healthy human individuals. Libraries were prepared by immunoSEQ multiplex PCR; TCRdb keeps only in-frame clonotypes and omits some of them. Here the sample spans fewer than 1.4 million clones, about 84% being singletons. Sequencing was done on a sample of memory CD4+ T cells from PBMCs. Every receptor here comes from a young man in good health. Some clones in this sample may be carry-over from other donors' samples. Both conserved end residues are part of each CDR3. The order of the fields is J gene, D gene, clone size, V gene, CDR3 DNA, CDR3 protein. A D gene is named only where the DNA matches it firmly. Where a row states a size, it is once, few, many or the class of an expanded clone; other rows omit it.

j_call: TRBJ2-1
d_call: -
clone_size: -
v_call: TRBV5-4
cdr3_nt: TGTGCCAGCAGCTTGGGTGCCCCAATGGCCAATGAGCAGTTCTTC
cdr3_aa: CASSLGAPMANEQFF

j_call: TRBJ1-4
d_call: -
clone_size: -
v_call: TRBV28
cdr3_nt: TGTGCCAGCACTCCCCCGGGGTATGGCGAAAAACTGTTTTTT
cdr3_aa: CASTPPGYGEKLFF

j_call: TRBJ2-1
d_call: -
clone_size: -
v_call: TRBV13
cdr3_nt: TGTGCCAGCAGGAGCGGGTTGATGAATGAGCAGTTCTTC
cdr3_aa: CASRSGLMNEQFF

j_call: TRBJ1-5
d_call: TRBD1
clone_size: -
v_call: TRBV6-4
cdr3_nt: TGTGCCAGCAGTGATTTTGGGACAGAGAATCAGCCCCAGCATTTT
cdr3_aa: CASSDFGTENQPQHF

j_call: TRBJ2-7
d_call: TRBD1
clone_size: few
v_call: TRBV2
cdr3_nt: TGTGCCAGCAGTGAACAGGGGGTAACCTACGAGCAGTACTTC
cdr3_aa: CASSEQGVTYEQYF

j_call: TRBJ2-7
d_call: TRBD2
clone_size: -
v_call: TRBV18
cdr3_nt: TGTGCCAGCTCATCCGGACTAGCAACCGAGCAGTACTTC
cdr3_aa: CASSSGLATEQYF

j_call: TRBJ2-7
d_call: TRBD1
clone_size: -
v_call: TRBV13
cdr3_nt: TGTGCCAGCAGCTTATGGGGGACAGGGAAAGGCGAGCAGTACTTC
cdr3_aa: CASSLWGTGKGEQYF

j_call: TRBJ2-6
d_call: -
clone_size: -
v_call: TRBV4-1
cdr3_nt: TGCGCCAGCAGAGATCGGGGGACTGGGGCCAACGTCCTGACTTTC
cdr3_aa: CASRDRGTGANVLTF

j_call: TRBJ2-7
d_call: -
clone_size: -
v_call: TRBV6-5
cdr3_nt: TGTGCCAGCAGGAGGAGGGAGATCTCCTACGAGCAGTACTTC
cdr3_aa: CASRRREISYEQYF

j_call: TRBJ2-1
d_call: -
clone_size: -
v_call: TRBV28
cdr3_nt: TGTGCCAGCAGGGCGGGGATTGAGCAGTTCTTC
cdr3_aa: CASRAGIEQFF